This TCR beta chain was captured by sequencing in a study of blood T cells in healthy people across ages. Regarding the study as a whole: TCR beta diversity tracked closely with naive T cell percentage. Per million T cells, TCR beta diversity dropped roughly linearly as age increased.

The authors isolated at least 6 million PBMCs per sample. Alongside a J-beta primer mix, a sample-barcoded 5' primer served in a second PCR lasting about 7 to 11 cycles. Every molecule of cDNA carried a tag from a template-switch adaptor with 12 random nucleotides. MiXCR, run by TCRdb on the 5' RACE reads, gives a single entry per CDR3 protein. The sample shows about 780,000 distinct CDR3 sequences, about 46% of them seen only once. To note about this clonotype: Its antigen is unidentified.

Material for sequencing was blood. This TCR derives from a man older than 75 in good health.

CDR3 amino acids: CASRRGYTTSTDTQYF. CDR3 in DNA: TGTGCCAGCAGACGGGGGTACACTACTAGCACAGATACGCAGTATTTT. The chain links TRBV2 to TRBJ2-3, with D possibly matching TRBD2 (6 bases). The CDR3 extends over 16 amino acids. Per germline, CDR1 SNHLY and CDR2 FYNNEI. Trimming shortened V by 6 bases and J by 0 bases, and 16 bases separated the two germline ends.